These 17 T cell receptor beta chains share one sample of origin, sequenced in a study of blood T cell repertoires in COVID-19. Sequencing used immunoSEQ multiplex PCR; TCRdb keeps in-frame clones, though not all of them. The sample has roughly 200,000 clones; 94% are singletons. Sequencing was carried out using peripheral blood. All receptors come from a man aged 25 to 40 with COVID-19, enrolled during active disease.

The chain combines TRBV7-9 with TRBJ2-7, with 7 bases aligning to TRBD2. With 5 bases clipped from V and 1 base from J, the junction kept 8 bases outside the gene matches. Germline CDR1 SEHNR, CDR2 FQNEAQ (reference sequence). This CDR3 is built from 15 residues. Here the CDR3 DNA reads TGTGCCAGCAGCCTAACGGGACTATTGTCCTACGAGCAGTACTTC. Protein sequence: CASSLTGLLSYEQYF.

The J gene is TRBJ2-5, the V gene TRBV9; D possibly corresponds to TRBD2 (5 bases). The CDR3 totals 15 residues. Deletions cut 3 bases from V and 4 bases from J, with 16 bases between. CDR1 and CDR2 from the germline V gene are SGDLS and YYNGEE. CDR3 sequence: CASSAVGVQAETQYF. The CDR3 DNA reads as TGTGCCAGCAGCGCCGTCGGGGTACAAGCAGAGACCCAGTACTTC.

This sequence joins TRBV6-1 and TRBJ2-4, with 14 bases aligning to TRBD2. The CDR3 is 18 amino acids. Germline-derived CDR1 and CDR2 are MNHNS and SASEGT. V lost 4 bases, J lost 5 bases, and 10 bases stayed unmatched. CDR3 sequence reads: CASSVPGLAGVPENIQYF. In DNA form, the CDR3 reads TGTGCCAGCAGTGTACCGGGACTAGCGGGGGTCCCGGAAAACATTCAGTACTTC.

The V and J genes are TRBV27 and TRBJ1-1; a possible D gene is TRBD1 (6 bases). Looked up from germline, CDR1 is MNHEY and CDR2 is SMNVEV (reference sequence). CDR3 size: 15 residues. V lost 5 bases and J 0 bases, leaving 13 bases between the germline ends. CDR3 region: CASSPRGSMNTEAFF. The CDR3 DNA is TGTGCCAGCAGTCCCAGGGGCAGTATGAACACTGAAGCTTTCTTT.

V and J are TRBV3-1 (or the pseudogene TRBV3-2) and TRBJ1-2; 11 nucleotides match TRBD1. Per the germline V gene, CDR1 is LGHDT and CDR2 is YNNKEL (reference sequence). The CDR3 has 17 residues. V dropped 0 bases and J dropped 7; count of bases not matched to a gene: 10. The DNA of the CDR3 is TGTGCCAGCAGCCAAGAGTTCGGGACAGGGGGGATATTTGGCTACACCTTC. This translates into CASSQEFGTGGIFGYTF.

Written as DNA, the CDR3 is TGTGCCAGCAGTGGGGCAGACTATGGCTACACCTTC. Protein: CASSGADYGYTF. The chain is built from TRBV6-6 and TRBJ1-2, with D possibly being TRBD1 (5 bases). V was trimmed by 5 bases and J by 3 bases, leaving 7 bases between them. The CDR3 spans 12 residues. Looked up from germline, CDR1 is MNHNY and CDR2 is SVGAGI (reference sequence).

This chain links TRBV7-9 with TRBJ1-5; 7 bases agree with TRBD1. The CDR3 totals 17 residues. Germline-derived CDR1 and CDR2 are SEHNR and FQNEAQ (reference sequence). Germline trimming cut 0 bases from V and 2 bases from J; bases unmatched to any gene: 7. As DNA, the CDR3 is TGTGCCAGCAGCTTAGCGGAGACAGGGACCGGCAATCAGCCCCAGCATTTT. Amino acid sequence: CASSLAETGTGNQPQHF. Variable domain in full (rest from reference TRBV7-9 and TRBJ1-5): DTGVSQNPRHKITKRGQNVTFRCDPISEHNRLYWYRQTLGQGPEFLTYFQNEAQLEKSRLLSDRFSAERPKGSFSTLEIQRTEQGDSAMYLCASSLAETGTGNQPQHFGDGTRLSIL.

J is TRBJ1-2 and V is TRBV6-2 or TRBV6-3; a possible D gene is TRBD1 (6 bases). Germline V lookup: CDR1 MNHEY, CDR2 SVGEGT. Trimming left V 4 bases short and J 7 bases short, with 13 bases between. This CDR3 spans 13 amino acids. The CDR3 DNA reads as TGTGCCAGCAGTTCGGGGGGCCCTGGTGGCTACACCTTC. Translated: CASSSGGPGGYTF.

This clone came up once. V usage is TRBV3-1 (or the pseudogene TRBV3-2) and J usage is TRBJ2-7; perhaps TRBD1 as D (7 bases). Germline V CDR1 and CDR2: LGHDT, YNNKEL (reference sequence). V was shortened by 2 bases and J by 3 bases, with 11 bases between the two germline ends. The CDR3 loop spans 14 amino acids. CDR3 sequence reads: CASSQTGEVYEQYF. CDR3 coding DNA: TGTGCCAGCAGCCAAACAGGGGAGGTCTACGAGCAGTACTTC.

The chain couples TRBV27 to TRBJ1-6, with D perhaps TRBD1 (6 bases). This CDR3 contains 18 residues. Germline V gives CDR1 MNHEY, CDR2 SMNVEV (reference sequence). The V gene lost 6 bases and the J gene lost 8 bases, with 26 bases spanning the gap. The DNA for the CDR3 is TGTGCCAGCAGCCTTGCCTCCTCCCCGGGGGGCGGCCATTCACCCCTCCACTTT. It codes for CASSLASSPGGGHSPLHF.

The chain carries TRBV7-9 and TRBJ1-5; D gene unclear. V was shortened by 5 bases and J by 6 bases, with 14 bases between the two germline ends. Looked up from germline, CDR1 is SEHNR and CDR2 is FQNEAQ (reference sequence). This CDR3 comprises 14 residues. The CDR3 DNA follows: TGTGCCAGCAGCCTAGATTCAGGTGCTCAGCCCCAGCATTTT. This codes for CASSLDSGAQPQHF.

This clone showed up just once. CDR3 protein: CASSSDGDSATNEKLFF. In nucleotides, the CDR3 is TGTGCCAGCAGCTCGGATGGGGACTCCGCAACTAATGAAAAACTGTTTTTT. J is TRBJ1-4 and V is TRBV5-5; D might be TRBD1 (5 bases). There are 17 residues in the CDR3. V lost 3 bases and J lost 0, with 15 bases in between. Germline V gene sequence: CDR1 SGHKS, CDR2 YYEKEE (reference sequence). Full variable domain (remainder filled in from reference TRBV5-5 and TRBJ1-4): DAGVTQSPTHLIKTRGQQVTLRCSPISGHKSVSWYQQVLGQGPQFIFQYYEKEERGRGNFPDRFSARQFPNYSSELNVNALLLGDSALYLCASSSDGDSATNEKLFFGSGTQLSVL.

This chain links TRBV5-1 with TRBJ1-5; 7 bases line up with TRBD1. The CDR3 totals 15 residues. Germline V gene lookup returns CDR1 SGHRS and CDR2 YFSETQ. Losses at the gene ends were 4 bases for V and 1 base for J; bases not matched to a gene: 5. The chain's CDR3 is CASSPGQASNQPQHF. CDR3 DNA sequence: TGCGCCAGCAGCCCTGGACAGGCGAGCAATCAGCCCCAGCATTTT.

This clone was observed a single time. This chain uses TRBV19 with TRBJ1-2; 9 nucleotides align to TRBD1. J was trimmed by 5 bases and V by 5 bases; bases with no gene match: 9. This CDR3 contains 15 residues. In germline, CDR1 is LNHDA, CDR2 SQIVND (reference sequence). The CDR3 loop is CASSPRRDREYGYTF. CDR3 sequence (DNA): TGTGCCAGTAGTCCTCGCCGGGACAGGGAATATGGCTACACCTTC.

This chain connects TRBV3-1 (or the pseudogene TRBV3-2) to TRBJ1-2; 8 bases fit TRBD1. V dropped 6 bases and J dropped 7; count of bases not matched to a gene: 10. The CDR3 consists of 14 residues. Per germline, CDR1 LGHDT and CDR2 YNNKEL (reference sequence). CDR3 DNA sequence: TGTGCCAGCAGTAACCAGGGGGCCGGGGGTGGCTACACCTTC. It encodes CASSNQGAGGGYTF.

The rearrangement uses TRBV5-1 and TRBJ2-3, with 11 bases lining up with TRBD2. Losses at the gene ends were 4 bases for V and 0 bases for J; bases not matched to a gene: 4. Germline values: CDR1 SGHRS, CDR2 YFSETQ. This CDR3 spans 16 amino acids. The CDR3 coding sequence is TGCGCCAGCAGCCCTGGGACTAGCGGTAGCACAGATACGCAGTATTTT. Translation gives CASSPGTSGSTDTQYF.

This clone has only one observation. The J gene is TRBJ2-3, the V gene TRBV10-1, with D possibly TRBD2 on 5 matching bases. Trimming shortened V by 7 bases and J by 1 base, and 36 bases separated the two germline ends. The CDR3 is made up of 22 amino acids. CDR1 and CDR2 from the germline V gene are WNHNN and SYGVQD (reference sequence). The CDR3 coding sequence is TGCGCCAGCATTGTTGACTACCGCTCAGCAAACAAGAATTACTGGGGCACAGATACGCAGTATTTT. It yields the protein CASIVDYRSANKNYWGTDTQYF.